The sequence of this T cell receptor beta chain was determined in a study of control samples from healthy donors and cancer patients. This clone appeared a single time. Sequencing used immunoSEQ multiplex PCR; TCRdb keeps in-frame clones, though not all of them. Found here are 100,000 to 150,000 clones, 80% to 95% of them singletons; the top ten hold around 6%. CDR1 DFQATT and CDR2 SNEGSKA come from the germline V gene (reference sequence). The V end lost 3 bases, the J end lost 6 bases, and 17 bases lay between the germline ends. The CDR3 has 14 residues. The receptor's source is a young man in good health. Source material: blood. J is TRBJ2-5 and V is TRBV20-1, with D possibly being TRBD2 (6 bases). This chain's CDR3 is CSASGVGGGKTQYF. The DNA of the CDR3 is TGCAGTGCTAGTGGTGTGGGGGGTGGAAAGACCCAGTACTTC.